The subject of this entry is one T cell receptor (beta chain). Its antigen is still unknown. The sample belongs to a study of CXCR3-negative and CXCR3-positive naive CD8 T cells. Turning to the study itself: The libraries yielded roughly 150 million TRB reads, about 1.5 +/- 0.3 million each.

Study-level results: Naive cells that were CXCR3-negative or CXCR3-positive used TRBV-TRBJ genes alike, while memory cells diverged. Diversity proved comparably high across both naive subsets and much lower in memory CD8+ cells.

This CDR3 has 14 residues. CDR1 SGDLS and CDR2 YYNGEE come from the germline V gene. Via 5' RACE with UMI labels, TRB cDNA libraries were prepared. TCRdb reprocessed the 5' RACE reads, with one entry per CDR3 protein and no DNA. The sample spans about 130,000 distinct CDR3 sequences; the ten largest clones claim approximately 0.3%. This receptor was taken from a human donor in good health. Some clones in this sample may be carry-over from other donors' samples. Sequencing input: naive CXCR3- CD8+ T cells from blood. The subset was: CD45RO-CCR7+CD27+CD95- naive CD8+ T cells lacking CXCR3 (TNR3-). The chain links TRBV9 to TRBJ2-7; checking the TCRdb D call of TRBD1 is not possible without DNA. The CDR3: CASSVLATPREQYF.